The entry below describes one T cell receptor (beta chain). The sample is drawn from a study of blood T cell repertoires in COVID-19. Background on the study: Sample material is recorded as cDNA or gDNA derived from T cells, B-cell-depleted T cells, or PBMCs.

This CDR3 comprises 15 residues. Authors' methods: Nucleated cell number was recorded as an estimate derived from reference gene primer amplification. Clones were read by immunoSEQ multiplex PCR, and TCRdb kept only the in-frame ones, dropping some. V and J calls and clone size follow that table, whereas D and trimming were derived from the DNA. The table shows fewer than 140,000 clones, with approximately 80% occurring only once. This chain links TRBV21-1 with TRBJ2-1; the table calls TRBD2, which could not be checked here. TRBV21-1 is tagged as a pseudogene. The clonotype was recovered from a man at least 80 years old with COVID-19, enrolled during active disease. Material for sequencing was peripheral blood. The CDR3 DNA follows: TGTGCCAGCAGCGGACGACTAGCGGGGATCAATGAGCAGTTCTTC. Its protein product is CASSGRLAGINEQFF.